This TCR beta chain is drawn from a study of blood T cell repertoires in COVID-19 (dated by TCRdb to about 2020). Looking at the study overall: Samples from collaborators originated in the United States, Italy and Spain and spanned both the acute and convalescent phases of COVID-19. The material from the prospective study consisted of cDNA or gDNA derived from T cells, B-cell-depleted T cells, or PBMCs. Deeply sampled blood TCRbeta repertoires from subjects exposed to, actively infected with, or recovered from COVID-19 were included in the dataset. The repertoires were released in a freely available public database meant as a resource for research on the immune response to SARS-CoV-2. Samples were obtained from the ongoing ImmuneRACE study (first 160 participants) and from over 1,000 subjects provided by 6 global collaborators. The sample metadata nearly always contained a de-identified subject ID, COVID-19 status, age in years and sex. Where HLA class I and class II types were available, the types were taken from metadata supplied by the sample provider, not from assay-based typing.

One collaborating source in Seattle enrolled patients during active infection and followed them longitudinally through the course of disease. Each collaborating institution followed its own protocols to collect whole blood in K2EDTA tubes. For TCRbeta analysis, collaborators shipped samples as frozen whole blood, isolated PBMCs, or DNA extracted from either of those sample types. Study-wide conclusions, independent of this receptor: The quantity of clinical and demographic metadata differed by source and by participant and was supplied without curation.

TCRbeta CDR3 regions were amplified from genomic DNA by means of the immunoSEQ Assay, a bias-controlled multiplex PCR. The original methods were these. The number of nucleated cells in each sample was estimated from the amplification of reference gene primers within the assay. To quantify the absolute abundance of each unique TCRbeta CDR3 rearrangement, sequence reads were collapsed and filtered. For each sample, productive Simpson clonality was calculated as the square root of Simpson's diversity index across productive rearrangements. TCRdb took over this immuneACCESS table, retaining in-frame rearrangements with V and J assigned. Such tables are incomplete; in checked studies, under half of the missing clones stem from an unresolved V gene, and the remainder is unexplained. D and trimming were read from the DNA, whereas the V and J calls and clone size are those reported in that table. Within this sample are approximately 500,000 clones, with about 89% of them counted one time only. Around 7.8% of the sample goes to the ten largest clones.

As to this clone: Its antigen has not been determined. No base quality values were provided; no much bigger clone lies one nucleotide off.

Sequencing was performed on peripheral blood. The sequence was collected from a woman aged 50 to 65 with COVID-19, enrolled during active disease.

The DNA is TGTGCCAGTAGGCCGGGACACACCTACGAGCAGTACTTC. Its translation reads: CASRPGHTYEQYF. The V and J segments used are TRBV19 and TRBJ2-7; TRBD1 might be the D gene, on 6 matching bases. V and J lose 6 bases and 2 bases, and a span of 11 bases separates them. The CDR3 runs 13 residues from the cysteine to the phenylalanine. Of all the DNA, just the CDR3 is kept, 39 bases in frame from base 1. CDR1 and CDR2, per the germline V gene (reference sequence), are LNHDA and SQIVND.